This TCR beta chain was retrieved from a study of blood T cell repertoires in COVID-19. In germline, CDR1 is MGHDK, CDR2 SYGVNS. V lost 1 base to trimming and J lost 8 bases; unmatched junction nucleotides: 7. The CDR3 runs to 15 residues. TCRdb keeps only in-frame clones here, not all; method: immunoSEQ multiplex PCR. Of around 300,000 clones listed, about 83% were seen once; the top ten hold 2.5% to 3%. What was sequenced was peripheral blood. The chain joins TRBV25-1 to TRBJ2-1; TRBD2 matches 8 bases. This receptor was taken from a man aged 25-45 years with active or convalescent COVID-19. The CDR3 region is CASSELSGGGHEQFF. In DNA form, the CDR3 reads TGTGCCAGCAGTGAATTGAGCGGGGGAGGCCATGAGCAGTTCTTC.